This passage covers 4 T cell receptor beta chains from one sample sequenced in a study of T cells after yellow fever vaccination. TCRdb reanalysed the 5' RACE reads using MiXCR and keeps one entry per CDR3 protein. The table has 100,000 to 150,000 distinct CDR3 sequences, 8% to 10% seen once. Specimen: CD8+ T cells sorted from PBMCs, collected on the day of the yellow fever booster vaccination. The receptors were sampled from a man aged 18 to 30 who received the YFV17D yellow fever vaccine.

This clonotype occurred a few times. V and J are TRBV7-2 and TRBJ2-5; no firm D call. V was pared by 1 base and J by 2 bases, with 17 bases between. This CDR3 has 17 amino acids. Germline loops: CDR1 SGHTA, CDR2 FQGNSA. For the CDR3, the DNA is TGTGCCAGCAGCTTAGTTGTCTGGGCGGACCAACAAGAGACCCAGTACTTC. Encoded protein: CASSLVVWADQQETQYF.

This clonotype was detected only a few times. The chain recombines TRBV5-5 with TRBJ1-2, with 7 bases fitting TRBD1. Germline CDR1 reads SGHKS; CDR2 reads YYEKEE (reference sequence). V was pared by 1 base and J by 4 bases, with 4 bases of the junction left unmatched. The CDR3 totals 14 residues. CDR3: CASSLRDSTYGYTF. CDR3 bases: TGTGCCAGCAGCTTGAGGGACAGCACCTATGGCTACACCTTC.

The chain carries TRBV19 and TRBJ2-1; 9 bases agree with TRBD2. The J segment lost 2 bases and the V segment lost 0 bases, leaving 5 bases of the junction unmatched. The CDR3 runs 17 residues. The germline V gene encodes CDR1 LNHDA and CDR2 SQIVND (reference sequence). The CDR3 sequence: CASSIDLERGAYNEQFF. The CDR3 region has the DNA TGTGCCAGTAGTATAGATTTGGAGCGGGGGGCCTACAATGAGCAGTTCTTC.

The gene calls are TRBV4-3 and TRBJ2-3; 9 nucleotides agree with TRBD2. This CDR3 has 18 amino acids. After removal of 0 bases from V and 6 bases from J, the junction contained 13 bases not matched to a gene. Germline CDR1 LGHNA, CDR2 YSLEER. The CDR3 reads CASSQDKSSGEVGDTQYF. DNA for the CDR3: TGCGCCAGCAGCCAAGATAAATCTAGCGGGGAAGTTGGGGATACGCAGTATTTT.